This entry concerns a single TCR beta chain. These data are taken from a study of shared clonotypes between healthy human individuals. TCRdb's copy holds only in-frame clones and misses some; the assay was immunoSEQ multiplex PCR. The table shows fewer than 600,000 clones, with roughly four fifths occurring only once. The sequence derives from a woman aged 40 to 55 in good health. Some clones in this sample may be carry-over from other donors' samples. Sequenced input: PBMCs.

The DNA of the CDR3 is TGTGCCATCGGGGCGGCGGACAAAACCGAGCAGTTCTTC. Translating it yields CAIGAADKTEQFF. The chain has TRBV10-3 and TRBJ2-1; D perhaps matches TRBD1 (5 bases). The length of the CDR3 is 13 residues. V was pared by 8 bases and J by 10 bases, with 18 bases between. Looked up from germline, CDR1 is ENHRY and CDR2 is SYGVKD.